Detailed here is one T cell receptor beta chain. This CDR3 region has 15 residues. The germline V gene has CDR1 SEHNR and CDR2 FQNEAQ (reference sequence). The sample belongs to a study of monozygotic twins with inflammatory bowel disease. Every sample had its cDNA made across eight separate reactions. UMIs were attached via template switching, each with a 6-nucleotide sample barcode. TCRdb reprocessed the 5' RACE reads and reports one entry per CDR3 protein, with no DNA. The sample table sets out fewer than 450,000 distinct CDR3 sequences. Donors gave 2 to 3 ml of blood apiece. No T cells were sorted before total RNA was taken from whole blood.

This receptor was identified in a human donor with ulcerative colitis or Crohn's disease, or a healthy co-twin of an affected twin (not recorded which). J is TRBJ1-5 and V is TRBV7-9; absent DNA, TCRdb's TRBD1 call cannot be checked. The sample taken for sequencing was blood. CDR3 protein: CASSSFDSDSQPQHF.